Presented here are 8 T cell receptor beta chains from one specimen sequenced in a study of T cells in women clearing cervical HPV infection. Libraries were prepared by immunoSEQ multiplex PCR; TCRdb keeps only in-frame clonotypes and omits some of them. This sample's table reports 20,000 to 25,000 clones. The sequenced material came from blood buffy coat. The receptors stem from a woman between 18 and 70 years old with a cervical HPV16 infection that either progressed to CIN3+ or cleared (not recorded which).

Points on this clone: The read gets to within 3 residues of the CDR3 end, and the germline J gene fills in the rest. J is TRBJ2-7 and V is TRBV10-3; the match to TRBD2 covers 11 bases. The CDR3 is 13 residues long. Germline V lookup: CDR1 ENHRY, CDR2 SYGVKD. The junction had 0 bases not matched to a gene; V was cut back by 4 bases and J by 4 bases. The sequenced CDR3 bases are TGTGCCATCAGTGGGACTAGCGGGTACGAG. This translates into CAISGTSGYE. The complete CDR3 reads CAISGTSGYEQYF.

Details on this clone: The CDR3 end lies 3 residues beyond the end of the read and is filled in from the germline J gene. The chain has TRBV19 and TRBJ1-2, with D maybe TRBD1 (5 bases). The CDR3 extends over 19 amino acids. CDR1 LNHDA and CDR2 SQIVND come from the germline V gene (reference sequence). The sequenced CDR3 bases are TGTGCCAGTAGTAACGCCGGGACTAGCGGGAGTGCTGCTACCTACGAC. Translation: CASSNAGTSGSAATYD. The full-length CDR3 reads as CASSNAGTSGSAATYDYTF.

CDR3 region: CASSSHLNGANVLFF. The sequenced part of the CDR3 DNA is TGTGCCAGCAGCTCACACCTTAATGGGGCCAACGTG. This chain joins TRBV13 and TRBJ2-2; weak D call: TRBD1 (5 bases). The CDR3 end falls 3 residues outside the read, so it is completed with the germline J gene. The CDR3 extends over 15 amino acids. CDR1 and CDR2 (germline): PRHDT, FYEKMQ (reference sequence).

Measured by frequency, this clone is large. The CDR3 end falls 3 residues outside the read, so it is completed with the germline J gene. This sequence joins TRBV4-1 and TRBJ1-6; 8 bases fit TRBD1. The CDR3 is 16 amino acids. Per germline, CDR1 MGHRA and CDR2 YSYEKL. The V segment lost 1 base and the J segment 4 bases; nucleotides outside the gene matches: 3. The part of the CDR3 DNA that was read is TGCGCCAGCAGCCAAGGACAGGGGCTATATAATTCACCC. Translated, it gives CASSQGQGLYNSP. The CDR3 as a whole reads CASSQGQGLYNSPLHF.

About this clone: The CDR3 is cut off 3 residues early in the read; its end comes from the germline J gene. The V gene is TRBV5-1, the J gene TRBJ2-7; D possibly uses TRBD1 or TRBD2 (5 bases each). V shed 3 bases and J shed 1 base, with 11 bases lying between them. The CDR3 extends over 14 amino acids. The germline V gene has CDR1 SGHRS and CDR2 YFSETQ. CDR3 loop: CASSSREGSYEQYF. The sequenced part of the CDR3 DNA is TGCGCCAGCAGCTCCCGCGAGGGGTCCTACGAG.

As concerns this clone: Read sequence stops 3 residues before the CDR3 end, and the germline J gene provides the missing end. The V and J genes are TRBV2 and TRBJ1-2; TRBD1 aligns across 7 bases. The CDR3 sequence is 13 residues long. Germline values: CDR1 SNHLY, CDR2 FYNNEI. Trimming at V came to 5 bases and at J to 1 base, leaving 1 base not matched to a gene. The CDR3 here is CASSRDSNYGYTF. The part of the CDR3 DNA that was read is TGTGCCAGCAGTAGGGACAGTAACTATGGC.

Concerning this clone itself: The CDR3 goes on 3 residues after the read ends, and that part is filled in from the germline J gene. The chain employs TRBV7-8 and TRBJ2-7, with 9 bases identical to TRBD2. The germline V gene encodes CDR1 SGHVS and CDR2 FQNEAQ. Trimming at V came to 0 bases and at J to 5 bases, leaving 8 bases not matched to a gene. The length of the CDR3 is 16 residues. CDR3 bases read: TGTGCCAGCAGCTTAGCGGTCGCGGGAGGGCAGGACGAG. This codes for CASSLAVAGGQDE. The complete CDR3 reads CASSLAVAGGQDEQYF.

For this clone: The DNA ends 3 residues before the CDR3 does, and the rest of the CDR3 is filled in from the germline J gene. The chain recombines TRBV18 with TRBJ2-7, with 12 positions matching TRBD2. This CDR3 is built from 19 residues. CDR1 is KGHSH, CDR2 LQKENI, per germline. With 6 bases clipped from V and 6 bases from J, the junction kept 21 bases outside the gene matches. The sequenced part of the CDR3 DNA is TGTGCCAGCTCTTCTCTAGCGGGAGGGCCCGGTTTTGCCGGTCTCGAG. Its translation: CASSSLAGGPGFAGLE. The entire CDR3 protein is CASSSLAGGPGFAGLEQYF.